This T cell receptor (beta chain) was recorded in a study of blood T cell repertoires in COVID-19. Study background: Italy, Spain and the United States were the sources of the convalescent and acute COVID-19 samples. PBMCs, B-cell-depleted T cells, or T cells were the source of the cDNA or gDNA that made up the material.

The CDR3 runs 15 residues. V lost 0 bases, J lost 3 bases, and 12 bases lay in between. Germline CDR1 reads SGDLS; CDR2 reads YYNGEE. Seattle patient enrollment occurred during active infection, with longitudinal follow-up thereafter. In the original analysis: Reference gene primers were amplified, and this amplification served to estimate nucleated cell counts. Sequencing used immunoSEQ multiplex PCR; TCRdb keeps in-frame clones, though not all of them. V and J calls and clone size are as listed in that table; D and trimming were resolved from the DNA. The profile shows about 170,000 clones, 80% to 90% of them singletons.

The sequence was collected from a woman in her sixties or seventies with COVID-19, enrolled during active disease. The gene calls are TRBV9 and TRBJ1-1; D unresolved. The specimen was peripheral blood. CDR3 region: CASSVDLSGHTEAFF. The CDR3, as DNA: TGTGCCAGCAGCGTAGACCTATCAGGCCACACTGAAGCTTTCTTT.